Ten or more counts support the clone carrying this T cell receptor beta chain. MiXCR was run by TCRdb on the 5' RACE reads, yielding one entry per CDR3 protein. The data contain some 46,000 distinct CDR3 sequences, 5.5% to 6.5% of them singletons. V lost 3 bases and J 4 bases, leaving 9 bases between the germline ends. The CDR3 has 13 residues. Germline lookup yields CDR1 MNHEY and CDR2 SMNVEV (reference sequence). The data originate from a study of early T cells in non-severe SARS-CoV-2 infection. The wider study: Alpha and beta chains were unpaired, from unsorted whole-blood bulk RNA.

What was sequenced was whole blood. This chain links TRBV27 with TRBJ1-1, with D possibly being TRBD1 (6 bases). The clonotype comes from an adult who was a healthcare worker with PCR-confirmed SARS-CoV-2 infection or an uninfected control (not recorded which). This chain's CDR3 is CASSFKGGTEAFF. The CDR3 DNA sequence: TGTGCCAGCAGTTTTAAGGGGGGCACTGAAGCTTTCTTT.